Described below is a single T cell receptor (beta chain) sequence and its context. Its target is not known. The PCR contained 60 Vbeta and 13 Jbeta primers. Generated by immunoSEQ multiplex PCR, the TCRdb table keeps only in-frame clones and is missing some. The data show over 150,000 clones, with approximately 72% seen just once and about 1.3% held by the top ten. The sample comes from a study of cytomegalovirus exposure and HLA in healthy donors. The wider study: Among the 400 or so donors who were genotyped, 81% fell in the genetic ancestry cluster that is associated with self-reported Caucasian donors. Points from the study as a whole: TCR sequences were mostly rare, though some public TCRs occurred in many donors.

Germline-derived CDR1 and CDR2 are SGHRS and YFSETQ. This CDR3 has 13 amino acids. V was cut by 0 bases and J by 2 bases, with 6 bases left in between. The sequence derives from a man aged 18 to 30 in good health and CMV-seronegative. Material: PBMCs. This rearrangement joins TRBV5-1 to TRBJ2-7; D call uncertain. CDR3 in DNA: TGCGCCAGCAGCTTGGTAGTCGCCTACGAGCAGTACTTC. Protein product: CASSLVVAYEQYF.